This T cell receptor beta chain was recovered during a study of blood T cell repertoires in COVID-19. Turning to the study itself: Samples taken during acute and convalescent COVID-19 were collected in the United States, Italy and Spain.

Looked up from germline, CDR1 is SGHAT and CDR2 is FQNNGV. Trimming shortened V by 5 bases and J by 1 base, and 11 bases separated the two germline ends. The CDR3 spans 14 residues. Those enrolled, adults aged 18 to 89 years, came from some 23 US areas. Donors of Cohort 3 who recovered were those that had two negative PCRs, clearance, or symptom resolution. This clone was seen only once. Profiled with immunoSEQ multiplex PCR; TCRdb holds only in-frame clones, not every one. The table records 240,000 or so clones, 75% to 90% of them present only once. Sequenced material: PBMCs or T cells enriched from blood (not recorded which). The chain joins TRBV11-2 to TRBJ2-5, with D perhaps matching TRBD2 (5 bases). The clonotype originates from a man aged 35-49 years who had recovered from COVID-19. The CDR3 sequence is CASSPGVVQETQYF. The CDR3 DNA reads TGTGCCAGCAGCCCCGGGGTGGTCCAAGAGACCCAGTACTTC.